This TCR beta chain was retrieved from a study of cytotoxic CD8 clonotypes in ibrutinib-treated CLL. Study at large: The response samples were taken once patients had been treated for a median of around twelve months, range 6 to 36.

The CDR3 runs 17 residues. V was trimmed by 4 bases and J by 0 bases, leaving 13 bases between them. Per germline, CDR1 MNHEY and CDR2 SMNVEV (reference sequence). Notes on this clone: Its antigen is unidentified.

Sequencing used immunoSEQ multiplex PCR; TCRdb keeps in-frame clones, though not all of them. The sample contains about 140,000 clones, about 91% of which appear only once. As input for TCR beta libraries, around 2 micrograms of genomic DNA came from cryopreserved PBMCs. Findings and limits, study-wide: Public clonotypes proved infrequent, and on treatment they shrank or remained steady. At ibrutinib response, clonality increased, and at progression it declined back toward baseline.

The chain has TRBV27 and TRBJ2-6; no definite D call. The receptor comes from a human donor with chronic lymphocytic leukemia. The specimen was PBMCs, collected after 12 months of ibrutinib treatment. The CDR3 protein is CASSSTPPFSGANVLTF. CDR3 in DNA: TGTGCCAGCAGTTCAACCCCGCCTTTCTCTGGGGCCAACGTCCTGACTTTC. Full variable domain (missing parts from reference TRBV27 and TRBJ2-6): EAQVTQNPRYLITVTGKKLTVTCSQNMNHEYMSWYRQDPGLGLRQIYYSMNVEVTDKGDVPEGYKVSRKEKRNFPLILESPSPNQTSLYFCASSSTPPFSGANVLTFGAGSRLTVL.